This is a list of T cell receptor beta chains from one sample in a study of T cells in Graves' hyperthyroidism and ophthalmopathy. TCRdb independently ran MiXCR on the multiplex PCR reads; one entry per CDR3 protein. The sample holds under 400,000 distinct CDR3 sequences, roughly 17% seen once. The source material was blood. All receptors come from a man under 40 with Graves' hyperthyroidism. Both conserved end residues are part of each CDR3. A D gene is named only where the DNA matches it firmly. Clone size, where shown, is once, few, many, or a class for clones that have expanded.

NA,TRBV6-1,many,12,TRBJ1-1,TGTGCCAGCAGTAACGCGGGGACTGAAGCTTTCTTT,CASSNAGTEAFF
NA,TRBV10-2,NA,13,TRBJ2-7,TGCGCCAGCAGTGGGGACCCTTACTACGAGCAGTACTTC,CASSGDPYYEQYF
NA,TRBV3-1,NA,15,TRBJ2-7,TGTGCCAGCAGCCCCGCCTCGGGCCCGGCCTACGAGCAGTACTTC,CASSPASGPAYEQYF
TRBD2,TRBV24-1,few,18,TRBJ2-1,TGTGCCACCAGTGATTCAAGGCTAGCGGGAGGGCCCGGCAATGAGCAGTTCTTC,CATSDSRLAGGPGNEQFF
NA,TRBV15,many,17,TRBJ2-5,TGTGCCACCAGCAGAGAAGTAGCGGACTGGGGCTCGGGGGCCCAGTACTTC,CATSREVADWGSGAQYF
TRBD2,TRBV2,many,12,TRBJ2-1,TGTGCCAGCAGTGGGCCAGCGGGAATACCGTTCTTC,CASSGPAGIPFF
NA,TRBV7-9,few,14,TRBJ2-2,TGTGCCAGCAGGACGGACGCGAACACCGGGGAGCTGTTTTTT,CASRTDANTGELFF
TRBD2,TRBV20-1,few,13,TRBJ2-7,TGCAGTGCTAGAACTAGCGGGAGCCTCGAGCAGTACTTC,CSARTSGSLEQYF
TRBD2,TRBV27,few,17,TRBJ2-1,TGTGCCAGCAGTTTATCCCCCCTAGCGGGGATCACCAATGAGCAGTTCTTC,CASSLSPLAGITNEQFF
TRBD1,TRBV6-2/TRBV6-3,few,15,TRBJ2-7,TGTGCCAGCATCTCACTGACAGGGGGCATCCACGAGCAGTACTTC,CASISLTGGIHEQYF
NA,TRBV20-1,many,12,TRBJ1-4,TGCAGTGTGAAGGGGGAGGATGAAAAACTGTTTTTT,CSVKGEDEKLFF
TRBD1,TRBV7-6,few,18,TRBJ2-7,TGTGCCAGCAGCTTATGGCCCCTTTATGACACAGGGGTCGGCGAGCAGTACTTC,CASSLWPLYDTGVGEQYF
NA,TRBV5-6,many,13,TRBJ2-7,TGTGCCAGCAGGGACGCGCCTTTTGCTGAGCAGTACTTC,CASRDAPFAEQYF
NA,TRBV5-1,many,14,TRBJ2-7,TGCGCCAGCAGCTTGGCAGGGCAGGCTGACGAGCAGTACTTC,CASSLAGQADEQYF
TRBD2,TRBV20-1,once,16,TRBJ2-7,TGCAGTGCTAGAGATTTCACTAGCGGGAGGGTGGGCGAGCAGTACTTC,CSARDFTSGRVGEQYF
NA,TRBV11-3,NA,17,TRBJ2-5,TGTGCCAGCAGCCGAGATAACACCGGGACCCGTGGAGAGACCCAGTACTTC,CASSRDNTGTRGETQYF
NA,TRBV7-9,many,16,TRBJ2-7,TGTGCCAGCAGTACCGACACGAGCGGCAGCCACTACGAGCAGTACTTC,CASSTDTSGSHYEQYF
NA,TRBV6-1,few,15,TRBJ1-4,TGTGCCAGCAGAGAAGCAGATGCAACTAATGAAAAACTGTTTTTT,CASREADATNEKLFF
NA,TRBV11-2,few,10,TRBJ2-1,TGTGCCAGCAGCTTATCGGGGCAGTTCTTC,CASSLSGQFF
NA,TRBV20-1,many,14,TRBJ2-3,TGCAGTGCTAGGGGCTTGGGGAGGCAAGATACGCAGTATTTT,CSARGLGRQDTQYF
NA,TRBV6-2/TRBV6-3,NA,14,TRBJ2-5,TGTGCCAGCATCAAAAAGCGGGTTCAAGAGACCCAGTACTTC,CASIKKRVQETQYF
NA,TRBV5-1,many,15,TRBJ1-6,TGCGCCAGCAGCCCAGGGACGGTATATAATTCACCCCTCCACTTT,CASSPGTVYNSPLHF
TRBD1,TRBV3-1,NA,14,TRBJ2-7,TGTGCCAGCAGCCAGTTCACAGGGGGCCACGAGCAGTACTTC,CASSQFTGGHEQYF
NA,TRBV2,many,13,TRBJ2-5,TGTGCCAGTTCCCGGGCAGGGGAAGAGACCCAGTACTTC,CASSRAGEETQYF
NA,TRBV7-8,few,14,TRBJ2-7,TGTGCCAGCAGTAGATGGGGTGCCCCCTACGAGCAGTACTTC,CASSRWGAPYEQYF
NA,TRBV30,many,16,TRBJ2-1,TGTGCCTGGAGTGTATGGAGGGGCAGGGCTTACAATGAGCAGTTCTTC,CAWSVWRGRAYNEQFF
NA,TRBV5-1,many,14,TRBJ1-3,TGCGCCAGCAGCTTCGGCACAGGTGGAAACACCATATATTTT,CASSFGTGGNTIYF
TRBD2,TRBV3-1,NA,19,TRBJ2-3,TGTGCCAGCAGCCCCTCCGAGGTAGCGGGAGTCGTCCCCACAGATACGCAGTATTTT,CASSPSEVAGVVPTDTQYF
NA,TRBV10-1,many,15,TRBJ2-4,TGCGCCAGCAGTGCTGGATCTGGGGACGAAAACATTCAGTACTTC,CASSAGSGDENIQYF
NA,TRBV20-1,many,13,TRBJ2-7,TGCAGTGCTATACGGGAGTCCCCAAACGAGCAGTACTTC,CSAIRESPNEQYF
NA,TRBV19,few,15,TRBJ2-3,TGTGCCAGTAGTGTTAGGGGAGGCCTCGCAGATACGCAGTATTTT,CASSVRGGLADTQYF
NA,TRBV6-1,many,14,TRBJ1-1,TGTGCCAGCGCCCCCGGACAGTTGAACACTGAAGCTTTCTTT,CASAPGQLNTEAFF
TRBD1,TRBV5-1,many,13,TRBJ2-7,TGCGCCAGCAGCCTCGGACAGGGTCTGCAGCAGTACTTC,CASSLGQGLQQYF
NA,TRBV9,few,15,TRBJ2-3,TGTGCCAGCAGCGTAGATGAGGAGAGTTTGCATACGCAGTATTTT,CASSVDEESLHTQYF
TRBD2,TRBV29-1,NA,15,TRBJ2-3,TGCAGCGTTGAGCCTGGGAGGGATTTATCAGATACGCAGTATTTT,CSVEPGRDLSDTQYF
NA,TRBV6-1,many,15,TRBJ1-1,TGTGCCAGCAGTTATTCGGGCGACCCGAACACTGAAGCTTTCTTT,CASSYSGDPNTEAFF
TRBD1,TRBV19,few,13,TRBJ2-1,TGTGCCAGTAGTTGGTCAGGGGGCTATGAGCAGTTCTTC,CASSWSGGYEQFF
TRBD2,TRBV5-1,NA,17,TRBJ2-3,TGCGCCAGCAGCTTGGGACAGGGACTAGCGGGGGGAGATACGCAGTATTTT,CASSLGQGLAGGDTQYF
NA,TRBV20-1,few,14,TRBJ2-1,TGCAGTGCTCCCCGCCGCGGGACCTACAATGAGCAGTTCTTC,CSAPRRGTYNEQFF
NA,TRBV6-6,NA,17,TRBJ1-6,TGTGCCAGCAGTTACTCGGGGGCACCCTCAAGGAATTCACCCCTCCACTTT,CASSYSGAPSRNSPLHF
NA,TRBV3-1,NA,14,TRBJ2-1,TGTGCCAGCAGCCAAGAAAGGAGCTACAATGAGCAGTTCTTC,CASSQERSYNEQFF
NA,TRBV6-1,NA,15,TRBJ2-7,TGTGCCAGCACCGCCGACCCCCGGGGCGTCTACGAGCAGTACTTC,CASTADPRGVYEQYF
TRBD1,TRBV9,many,16,TRBJ2-3,TGTGCCAGCAGCCCCGGGCCCGGACAGGGGGCTAATACGCAGTATTTT,CASSPGPGQGANTQYF
NA,TRBV20-1,NA,14,TRBJ2-1,TGCAGTGCTAGCCCCCCCATTACCTACAATGAGCAGTTCTTC,CSASPPITYNEQFF
NA,TRBV20-1,many,15,TRBJ1-3,TGCAGTGCTCAAAGGGGACGGAATTCTGGAAACACCATATATTTT,CSAQRGRNSGNTIYF
TRBD1,TRBV7-2,NA,17,TRBJ2-7,TGTGCCAGCAGTTTAATGGGGACAGGGGGCCCCTCCTACGAGCAGTACTTC,CASSLMGTGGPSYEQYF